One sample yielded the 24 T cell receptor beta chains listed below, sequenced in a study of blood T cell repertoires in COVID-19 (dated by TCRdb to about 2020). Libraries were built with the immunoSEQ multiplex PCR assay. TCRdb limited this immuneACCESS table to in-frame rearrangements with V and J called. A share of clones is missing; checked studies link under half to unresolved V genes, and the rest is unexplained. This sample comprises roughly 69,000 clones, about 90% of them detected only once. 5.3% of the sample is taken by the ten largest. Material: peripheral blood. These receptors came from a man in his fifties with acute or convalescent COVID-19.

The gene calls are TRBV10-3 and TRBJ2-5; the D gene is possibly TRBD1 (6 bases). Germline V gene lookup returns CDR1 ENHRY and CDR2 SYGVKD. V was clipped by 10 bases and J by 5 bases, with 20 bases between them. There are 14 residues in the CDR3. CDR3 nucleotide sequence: TGTGCCACCCTAGCCAGGGGTCAGGGGGAGACCCAGTACTTC. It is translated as CATLARGQGETQYF.

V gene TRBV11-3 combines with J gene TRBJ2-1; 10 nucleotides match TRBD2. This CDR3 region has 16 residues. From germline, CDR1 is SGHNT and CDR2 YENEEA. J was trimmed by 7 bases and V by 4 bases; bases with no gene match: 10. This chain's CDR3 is CASSSIASGSVNEQFF. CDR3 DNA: TGTGCCAGCAGCTCTATAGCTAGCGGGAGTGTGAATGAGCAGTTCTTC.

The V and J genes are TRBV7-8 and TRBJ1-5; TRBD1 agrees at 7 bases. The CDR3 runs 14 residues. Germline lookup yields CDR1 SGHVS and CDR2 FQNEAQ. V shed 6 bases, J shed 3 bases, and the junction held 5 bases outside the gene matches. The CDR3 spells CASREGQYNQPQHF. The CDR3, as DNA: TGTGCCAGCAGGGAGGGACAGTACAATCAGCCCCAGCATTTT.

Here the CDR3 DNA reads TGCGCCAGCAGCCCCTCAGGTGGGAACTATGGCTACACCTTC. Protein product: CASSPSGGNYGYTF. The chain uses TRBV5-1 and TRBJ1-2; no reliable D call. CDR3 size: 14 residues. Per germline, CDR1 SGHRS and CDR2 YFSETQ. Trimming left V 4 bases short and J 2 bases short, with 12 bases between.

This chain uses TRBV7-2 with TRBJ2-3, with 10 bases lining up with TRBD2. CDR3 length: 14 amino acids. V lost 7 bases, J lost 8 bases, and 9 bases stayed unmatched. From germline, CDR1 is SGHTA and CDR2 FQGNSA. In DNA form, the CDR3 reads TGTGCCAGCAATCAGCGGGAGGGCCCTAGTACGCAGTATTTT. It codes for CASNQREGPSTQYF.

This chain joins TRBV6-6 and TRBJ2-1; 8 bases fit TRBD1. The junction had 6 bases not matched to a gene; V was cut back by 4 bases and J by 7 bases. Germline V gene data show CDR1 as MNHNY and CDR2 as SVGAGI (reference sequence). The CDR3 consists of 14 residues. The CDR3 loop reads CASSLDRERNEQFF. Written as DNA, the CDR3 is TGTGCCAGCAGTTTGGACAGGGAGAGGAATGAGCAGTTCTTC.

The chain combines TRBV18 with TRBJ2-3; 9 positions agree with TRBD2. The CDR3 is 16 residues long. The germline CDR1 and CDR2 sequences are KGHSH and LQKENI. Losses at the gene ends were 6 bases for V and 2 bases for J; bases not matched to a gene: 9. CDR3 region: CASSFKGTSPTDTQYF. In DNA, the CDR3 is TGTGCCAGCTCTTTCAAAGGGACTAGCCCCACAGATACGCAGTATTTT.

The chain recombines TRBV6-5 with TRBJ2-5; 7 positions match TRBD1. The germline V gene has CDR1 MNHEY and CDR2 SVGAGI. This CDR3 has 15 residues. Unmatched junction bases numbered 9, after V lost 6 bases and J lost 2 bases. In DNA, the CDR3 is TGTGCCAGCAGCAAGGGACAGAATAGACAAGAGACCCAGTACTTC. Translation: CASSKGQNRQETQYF.

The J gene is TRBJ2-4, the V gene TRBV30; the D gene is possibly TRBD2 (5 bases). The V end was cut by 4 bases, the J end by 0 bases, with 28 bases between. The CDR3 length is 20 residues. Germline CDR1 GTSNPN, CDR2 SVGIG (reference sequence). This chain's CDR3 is CAWTGHPPSPTKLAKNIQYF. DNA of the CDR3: TGTGCCTGGACTGGGCACCCCCCTAGCCCTACCAAACTAGCCAAAAACATTCAGTACTTC.

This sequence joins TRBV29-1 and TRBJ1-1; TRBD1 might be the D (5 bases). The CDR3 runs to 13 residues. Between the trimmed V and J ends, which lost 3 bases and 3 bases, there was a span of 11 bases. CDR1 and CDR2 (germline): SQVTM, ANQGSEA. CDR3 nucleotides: TGCAGCGTTGATGCGCGGGGCGACACTGAAGCTTTCTTT. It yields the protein CSVDARGDTEAFF. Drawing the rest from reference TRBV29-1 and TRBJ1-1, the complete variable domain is SAVISQKPSRDICQRGTSLTIQCQVDSQVTMMFWYRQQPGQSLTLIATANQGSEATYESGFVIDKFPISRPNLTFSTLTVSNMSPEDSSIYLCSVDARGDTEAFFGQGTRLTVV.

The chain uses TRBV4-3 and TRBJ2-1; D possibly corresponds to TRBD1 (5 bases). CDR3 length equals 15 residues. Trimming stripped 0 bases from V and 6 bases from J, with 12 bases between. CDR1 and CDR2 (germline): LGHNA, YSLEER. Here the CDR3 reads CASSQEGRGSNEQFF. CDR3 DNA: TGCGCCAGCAGCCAAGAAGGAAGGGGCTCCAATGAGCAGTTCTTC.

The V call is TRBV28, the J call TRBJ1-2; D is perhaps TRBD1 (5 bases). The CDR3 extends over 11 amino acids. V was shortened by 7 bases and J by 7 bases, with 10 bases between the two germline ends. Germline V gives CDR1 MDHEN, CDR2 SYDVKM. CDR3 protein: CASTRQGGYTF. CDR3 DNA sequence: TGTGCCAGCACCCGGCAGGGTGGCTACACCTTC.

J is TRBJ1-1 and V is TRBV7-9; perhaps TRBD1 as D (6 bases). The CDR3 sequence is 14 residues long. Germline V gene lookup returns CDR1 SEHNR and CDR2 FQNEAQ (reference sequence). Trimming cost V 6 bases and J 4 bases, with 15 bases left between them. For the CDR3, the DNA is TGTGCCAGCAGTTTCGCGGGGGCGGGCACTGAAGCTTTCTTT. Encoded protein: CASSFAGAGTEAFF.

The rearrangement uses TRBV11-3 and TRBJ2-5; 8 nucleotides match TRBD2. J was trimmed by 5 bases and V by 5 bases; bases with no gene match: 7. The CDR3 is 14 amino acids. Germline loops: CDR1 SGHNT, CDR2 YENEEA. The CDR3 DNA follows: TGTGCCAGCAGCCGAGGGACGGGAGGGGAGACCCAGTACTTC. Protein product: CASSRGTGGETQYF.

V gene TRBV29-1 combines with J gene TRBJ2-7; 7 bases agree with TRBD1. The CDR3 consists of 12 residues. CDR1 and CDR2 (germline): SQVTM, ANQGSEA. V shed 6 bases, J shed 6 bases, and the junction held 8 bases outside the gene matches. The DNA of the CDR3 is TGCAGCGTCAACACCGGGACAGTCGAGCAGTACTTC. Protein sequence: CSVNTGTVEQYF.

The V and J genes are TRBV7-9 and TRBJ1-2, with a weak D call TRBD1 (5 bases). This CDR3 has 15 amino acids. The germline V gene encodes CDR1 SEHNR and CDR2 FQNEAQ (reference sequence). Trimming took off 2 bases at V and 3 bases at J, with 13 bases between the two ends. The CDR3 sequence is CASSLIGGFDYGYTF. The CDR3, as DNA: TGTGCCAGCAGCTTAATCGGGGGTTTTGACTATGGCTACACCTTC.

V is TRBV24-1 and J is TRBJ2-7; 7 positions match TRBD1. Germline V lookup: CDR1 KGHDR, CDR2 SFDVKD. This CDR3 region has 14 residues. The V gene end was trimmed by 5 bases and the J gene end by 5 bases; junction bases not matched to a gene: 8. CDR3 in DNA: TGTGCCACCAGTGGGGCAGGGGGTTTGGACGAGCAGTACTTC. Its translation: CATSGAGGLDEQYF.

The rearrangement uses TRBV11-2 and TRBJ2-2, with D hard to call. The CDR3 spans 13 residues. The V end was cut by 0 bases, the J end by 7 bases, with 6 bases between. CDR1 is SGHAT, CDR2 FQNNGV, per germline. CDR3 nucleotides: TGTGCCAGCAGCTTAGATTATAGCGGGGAGCTGTTTTTT. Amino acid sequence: CASSLDYSGELFF.

CDR3 bases: TGTGCCAGCAGCCGTACTAGCGGGAGGGGCACAGATACGCAGTATTTT. This codes for CASSRTSGRGTDTQYF. The J gene is TRBJ2-3, the V gene TRBV6-2 or TRBV6-3; 13 bases agree with TRBD2. Trimming removed 6 bases from V and 1 base from J; junction bases left unmatched: 4. From germline, CDR1 is MNHEY and CDR2 SVGEGT. This CDR3 contains 16 residues.

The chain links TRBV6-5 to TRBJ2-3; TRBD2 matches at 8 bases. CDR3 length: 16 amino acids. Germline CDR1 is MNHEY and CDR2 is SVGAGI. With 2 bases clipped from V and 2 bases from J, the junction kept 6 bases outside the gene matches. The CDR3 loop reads CASSYTREGPTDTQYF. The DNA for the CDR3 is TGTGCCAGCAGTTACACCCGGGAGGGACCCACAGATACGCAGTATTTT.

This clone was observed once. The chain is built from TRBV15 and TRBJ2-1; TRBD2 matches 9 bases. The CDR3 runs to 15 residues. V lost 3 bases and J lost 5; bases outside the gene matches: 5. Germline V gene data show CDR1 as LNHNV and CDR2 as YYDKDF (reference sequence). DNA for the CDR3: TGTGCCACCAGCAGGAGGTTAGCGGGAGACAATGAGCAGTTCTTC. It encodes CATSRRLAGDNEQFF.

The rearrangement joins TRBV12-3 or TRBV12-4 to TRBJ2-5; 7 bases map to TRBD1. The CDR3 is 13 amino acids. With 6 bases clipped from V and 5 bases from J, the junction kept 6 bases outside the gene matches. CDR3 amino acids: CASRGTARETQYF. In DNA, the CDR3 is TGTGCCAGCAGAGGGACAGCTAGGGAGACCCAGTACTTC.

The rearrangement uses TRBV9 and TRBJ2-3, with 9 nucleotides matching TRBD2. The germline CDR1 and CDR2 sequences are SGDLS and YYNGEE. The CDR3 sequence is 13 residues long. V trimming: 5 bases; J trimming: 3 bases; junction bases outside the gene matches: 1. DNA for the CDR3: TGTGCCAGCAGTAGCGGGAGTACAGATACGCAGTATTTT. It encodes CASSSGSTDTQYF.

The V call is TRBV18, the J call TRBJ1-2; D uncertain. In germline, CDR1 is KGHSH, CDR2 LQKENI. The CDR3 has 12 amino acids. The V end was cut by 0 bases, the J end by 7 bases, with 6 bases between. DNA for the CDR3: TGTGCCAGCTCACCACCGTCGGGTGGCTACACCTTC. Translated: CASSPPSGGYTF.